Sequencing of this T cell receptor beta chain was carried out in a study of CD8 T cells in ankylosing spondylitis. The CDR3 sequence is 13 residues long. V lost 7 bases and J lost 6, with 15 bases in between. The germline V gene has CDR1 SGHTA and CDR2 FQGNSA. Broader study findings: Roughly eight highly homologous variants formed a TCR beta motif that appeared characteristic of ankylosing spondylitis blood. Peripheral blood samples showed relatively rare disease-linked clones, and these clones were CD8+. Several of the motif variants were reported before in synovial fluid and blood from reactive arthritis.

Libraries of TCR beta came from quantitative 5'-RACE with molecular barcodes. TCRdb analysed the 5' RACE reads with MiXCR anew, one entry per CDR3 protein. The sample has roughly 90,000 distinct CDR3 sequences; roughly 8.3% are singletons. The sample holds many counts of this clonotype. Its antigen is still unknown. Sample: blood, either unsorted or a sorted T cell fraction (not recorded which). The origin of this receptor is a male donor with ankylosing spondylitis or in good health (not recorded which). The V and J genes are TRBV7-2 and TRBJ1-1, with D perhaps matching TRBD1 (6 bases). The CDR3 nucleotides read TGTGCCAGCAAACTGAGGGGGGGCCCTGAAGCTTTCTTT. Its protein product is CASKLRGGPEAFF.